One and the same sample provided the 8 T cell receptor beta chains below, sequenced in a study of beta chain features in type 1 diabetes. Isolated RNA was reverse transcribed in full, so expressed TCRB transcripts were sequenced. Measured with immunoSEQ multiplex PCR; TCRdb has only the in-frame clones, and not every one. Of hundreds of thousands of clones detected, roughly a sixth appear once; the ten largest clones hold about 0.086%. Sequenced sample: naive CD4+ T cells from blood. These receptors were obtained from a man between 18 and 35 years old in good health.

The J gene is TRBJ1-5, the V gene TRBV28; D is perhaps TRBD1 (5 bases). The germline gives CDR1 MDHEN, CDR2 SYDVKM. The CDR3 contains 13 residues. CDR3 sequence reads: CGTRVGGNQPQHF. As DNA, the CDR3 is TGTGGCACCAGGGTGGGCGGCAATCAGCCCCAGCATTTT.

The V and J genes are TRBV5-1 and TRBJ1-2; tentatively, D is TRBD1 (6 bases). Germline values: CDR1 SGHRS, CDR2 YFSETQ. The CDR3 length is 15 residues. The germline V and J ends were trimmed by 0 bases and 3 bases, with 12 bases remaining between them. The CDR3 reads CASSLDSGGDYGYTF. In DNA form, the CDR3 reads TGCGCCAGCAGCTTGGATTCCGGGGGCGACTATGGCTACACCTTC.

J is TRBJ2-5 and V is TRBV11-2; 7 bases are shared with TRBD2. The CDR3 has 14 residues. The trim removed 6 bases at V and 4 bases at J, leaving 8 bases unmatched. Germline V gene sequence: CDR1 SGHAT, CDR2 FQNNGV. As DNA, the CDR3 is TGTGCCAGCAGAAGACCCGGGGGGTTAGAGACCCAGTACTTC. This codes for CASRRPGGLETQYF.

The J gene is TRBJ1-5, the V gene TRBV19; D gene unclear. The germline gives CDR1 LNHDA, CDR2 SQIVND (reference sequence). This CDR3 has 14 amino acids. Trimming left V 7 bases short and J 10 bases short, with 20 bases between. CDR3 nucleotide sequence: TGTGCCAGTACCCTCGACCTCCGTGTGGGACCCCAGCATTTT. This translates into CASTLDLRVGPQHF.

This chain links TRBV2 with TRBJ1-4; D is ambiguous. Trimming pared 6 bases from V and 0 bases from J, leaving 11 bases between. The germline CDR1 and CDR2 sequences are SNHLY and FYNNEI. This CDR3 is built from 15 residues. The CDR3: CASRAFGATNEKLFF. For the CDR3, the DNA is TGTGCCAGCAGGGCTTTCGGGGCAACTAATGAAAAACTGTTTTTT. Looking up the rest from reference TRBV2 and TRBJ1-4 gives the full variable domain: EPEVTQTPSHQVTQMGQEVILRCVPISNHLYFYWYRQILGQKVEFLVSFYNNEISEKSEIFDDQFSVERPDGSNFTLKIRSTKLEDSAMYFCASRAFGATNEKLFFGSGTQLSVL.

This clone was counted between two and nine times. Here the CDR3 reads CASSRDPGQGVREQFF. In DNA form, the CDR3 reads TGTGCCAGCAGCCGAGACCCGGGACAGGGTGTTCGAGAGCAGTTCTTC. The rearrangement links TRBV7-3 to TRBJ2-1; 9 bases fit TRBD1. Germline lookup yields CDR1 SGHTA and CDR2 FQGTGA. V lost 5 bases to trimming and J lost 10 bases; unmatched junction nucleotides: 15. This CDR3 has 16 residues.

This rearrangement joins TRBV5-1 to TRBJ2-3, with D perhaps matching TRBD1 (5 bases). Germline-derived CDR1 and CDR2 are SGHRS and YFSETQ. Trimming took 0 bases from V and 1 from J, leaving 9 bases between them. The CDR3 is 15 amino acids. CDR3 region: CASSLGVRGTDTQYF. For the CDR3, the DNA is TGCGCCAGCAGCTTGGGTGTCAGGGGCACAGATACGCAGTATTTT. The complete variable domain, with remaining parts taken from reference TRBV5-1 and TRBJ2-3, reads KAGVTQTPRYLIKTRGQQVTLSCSPISGHRSVSWYQQTPGQGLQFLFEYFSETQRNKGNFPGRFSGRQFSNSRSEMNVSTLELGDSALYLCASSLGVRGTDTQYFGPGTRLTVL.

CDR3 nucleotide sequence: TGTGCCAGTAGTATTCGTGGACAGGGGAAGGCGGATACGCAGTATTTT. Protein sequence: CASSIRGQGKADTQYF. The chain recombines TRBV19 with TRBJ2-3; 9 nucleotides agree with TRBD1. There are 16 residues in the CDR3. The V gene's germline CDR1 is LNHDA and CDR2 SQIVND (reference sequence). The ends lost 3 bases at V and 6 bases at J; junction bases unmatched: 10.